These 32 T cell receptor beta chains originate from one sample sequenced in a study of molecular identifiers for immune sequencing clone quantification. TCRdb analysed the PCR reads with MiXCR anew, one entry per CDR3 protein. Altogether about 640,000 distinct CDR3 sequences are present, 20% being singletons, with the ten largest covering 0.85% to 0.9%. The source material was naive CD8+ T cells from blood, with Jurkat cell RNA spiked in. Described subset: FACS-sorted CD8+CD4-CCR7+CD45RA+ naive T cells. All receptors come from a human donor in good health. Some libraries in this study had Jurkat cell RNA spiked in.

This clonotype has at least ten counts. V is TRBV5-6 and J is TRBJ1-1, with 8 bases identical to TRBD1. Unmatched junction bases numbered 8, after V lost 3 bases and J lost 4 bases. Germline V CDR1 and CDR2: SGHDT, YYEEEE. This CDR3 has 15 amino acids. DNA of the CDR3: TGTGCCAGCAGCTACCCACAGGGGGAGGGCACTGAAGCTTTCTTT. Translation: CASSYPQGEGTEAFF.

This clonotype was recorded a few times. CDR3 sequence reads: CASSAQGYVPYEQYF. CDR3 sequence (DNA): TGTGCCAGCAGCGCTCAGGGGTATGTTCCCTACGAGCAGTACTTC. This chain links TRBV28 with TRBJ2-7; D may be TRBD1 (6 bases). With 6 bases removed from V and 2 bases from J, the gap between germline ends came to 17 bases. Germline V lookup: CDR1 MDHEN, CDR2 SYDVKM. The CDR3 spans 15 residues.

A remark on this clonotype: The CDR3 does not close with the conserved phenylalanine or tryptophan, likely indicating a read error. The chain joins TRBV19 to TRBJ2-1, with 8 bases that match TRBD1. CDR1 and CDR2 (germline): LNHDA, SQIVND (reference sequence). The CDR3 length is 15 residues. The V and J ends lost 4 bases and 7 bases, in that order; junction bases with no gene match: 9. The CDR3 here is CASSTLPGQVNEQFL. The CDR3 DNA follows: TGTGCCAGTAGTACGCTCCCGGGACAGGTGAATGAGCAGTTCCTC.

This clonotype occurred a few times. The chain carries TRBV19 and TRBJ1-1; D is possibly TRBD1 (5 bases). There are 13 residues in the CDR3. CDR1 is LNHDA, CDR2 SQIVND, per germline (reference sequence). Deletions cut 3 bases from V and 8 bases from J, with 13 bases between. Here the CDR3 reads CASSIIGGLEAFF. The CDR3, as DNA: TGTGCCAGTAGTATTATCGGGGGATTAGAAGCTTTCTTT.

This clonotype has a count of ten or more. This chain links TRBV4-3 with TRBJ2-1, with D perhaps TRBD1 (7 bases). This CDR3 contains 16 residues. The germline V gene encodes CDR1 LGHNA and CDR2 YSLEER. Trimming pared 0 bases from V and 1 base from J, leaving 10 bases between. The CDR3 DNA follows: TGCGCCAGCAGCCAAGATCAGGGGGGATCCTACAATGAGCAGTTCTTC. It specifies CASSQDQGGSYNEQFF.

This clonotype was recorded at least ten times. V usage is TRBV6-2 or TRBV6-3 and J usage is TRBJ2-5; D call uncertain. CDR3 size: 13 residues. The germline V and J ends were trimmed by 7 bases and 5 bases, with 14 bases remaining between them. CDR1 MNHEY and CDR2 SVGEGT come from the germline V gene. CDR3 nucleotide sequence: TGTGCCAGCACCCTGCCCCTTGGGGAGACCCAGTACTTC. Residues: CASTLPLGETQYF.

The J gene is TRBJ2-5, the V gene TRBV12-3 or TRBV12-4; a possible D gene is TRBD1 (6 bases). The V gene lost 5 bases and the J gene lost 4 bases, with 14 bases spanning the gap. This CDR3 is built from 14 residues. The CDR3 here is CASSLQGSVETQYF. CDR3 sequence (DNA): TGTGCCAGCAGTCTACAGGGATCTGTAGAGACCCAGTACTTC.

The table lists this clonotype with many counts. The V gene is TRBV6-6, the J gene TRBJ2-7; the match to TRBD2 covers 8 bases. The CDR3 consists of 14 residues. Germline CDR1 and CDR2: MNHNY and SVGAGI (reference sequence). V shed 7 bases, J shed 6 bases, and the junction held 11 bases outside the gene matches. The CDR3 protein is CASTAPGGGSEQYF. The CDR3 bases are TGTGCCAGCACCGCACCGGGGGGGGGAAGCGAGCAGTACTTC.

The rearrangement links TRBV4-1 to TRBJ2-2; no reliable D call. The V and J ends lost 1 base and 2 bases respectively, with 5 bases between them. Per germline, CDR1 MGHRA and CDR2 YSYEKL. This CDR3 has 14 amino acids. The CDR3 nucleotides are TGCGCCAGCAGCCAAGGGTACAACACCGGGGAGCTGTTTTTT. As protein: CASSQGYNTGELFF.

This clonotype has a single count. The junction departs from germline at one end; a sequencing error may be responsible. For the CDR3, the DNA is TGTGCTAGTAGTATGGTGATGGCAGAGACCCAGTACTTC. Residues: CASSMVMAETQYF. The V and J genes are TRBV19 and TRBJ2-5; D is unresolved. CDR3 length: 13 residues. The germline V gene encodes CDR1 LNHDA and CDR2 SQIVND (reference sequence).

This clonotype appeared many times. The chain is built from TRBV20-1 and TRBJ1-5, with D maybe TRBD1 (5 bases). Germline V lookup: CDR1 DFQATT, CDR2 SNEGSKA (reference sequence). This CDR3 has 14 amino acids. With 3 bases removed from V and 1 base from J, the gap between germline ends came to 10 bases. The CDR3 region is CSASSGFSNQPQHF. The CDR3 nucleotides are TGCAGTGCTAGCTCAGGGTTCAGCAATCAGCCCCAGCATTTT.

The table lists this clonotype with many counts. The CDR3 region has the DNA TGTGCCAGCAGTTTAATTCTAGGGTCTTTAGGAAGCAATCAGCCCCAGCATTTT. It is translated as CASSLILGSLGSNQPQHF. The chain couples TRBV28 to TRBJ1-5, with D hard to call. Germline loops: CDR1 MDHEN, CDR2 SYDVKM. Trimming pared 2 bases from V and 1 base from J, leaving 18 bases between. The CDR3 spans 18 residues.

With respect to this clonotype: This may come from a read error, since a much larger clone is one base off. The rearrangement links TRBV7-9 to TRBJ2-1, with D perhaps matching TRBD2 (5 bases). In germline, CDR1 is SEHNR, CDR2 FQNEAQ (reference sequence). This CDR3 has 15 amino acids. Between the trimmed V and J ends, which lost 3 bases and 4 bases, there was a span of 13 bases. Here the CDR3 reads CASSFAEGAYNEQFF. The DNA of the CDR3 is TGTGCCAGCAGCTTTGCAGAGGGTGCGTACAATGAGCAGTTCTTC.

With regard to this clonotype: This may stem from a read error, because a much larger clone lies one nucleotide away. The J gene is TRBJ2-7, the V gene TRBV21-1. TRBV21-1 is annotated as a pseudogene. The CDR3 is 13 residues long. The CDR3 DNA sequence: TGTGCCGGCAGCAAAGTCGGAGACTACGAGCAGTACTTC. Translated, it gives CAGSKVGDYEQYF.

In its sample, this clonotype was seen many times. The rearrangement uses TRBV7-9 and TRBJ2-1; 9 bases line up with TRBD1. From germline, CDR1 is SEHNR and CDR2 FQNEAQ (reference sequence). The CDR3 sequence is 13 residues long. Germline trimming cut 8 bases from V and 5 bases from J; bases unmatched to any gene: 4. CDR3 in DNA: TGTGCCAGCCTTGGACAGGGGCACAATGAGCAGTTCTTC. The encoded protein is CASLGQGHNEQFF. The complete variable domain, with remaining parts taken from reference TRBV7-9 and TRBJ2-1, reads DTGVSQNPRHKITKRGQNVTFRCDPISEHNRLYWYRQTLGQGPEFLTYFQNEAQLEKSRLLSDRFSAERPKGSFSTLEIQRTEQGDSAMYLCASLGQGHNEQFFGPGTRLTVL.

This clonotype turned up a few times. The chain recombines TRBV11-3 with TRBJ1-1, with D possibly being TRBD1 (5 bases). Per the germline V gene, CDR1 is SGHNT and CDR2 is YENEEA. This CDR3 has 17 residues. Trimming took 1 base from V and 0 from J, leaving 15 bases between them. CDR3 bases: TGTGCCAGCAGCTTAGCTCCCCAGGGACCCCTGAACACTGAAGCTTTCTTT. It is translated as CASSLAPQGPLNTEAFF.

This clonotype was picked up many times. The chain couples TRBV9 to TRBJ1-6; D not resolved. The V and J ends lost 0 bases and 6 bases respectively, with 7 bases between them. CDR1 is SGDLS and CDR2 is YYNGEE in the germline V gene. The CDR3 has 14 residues. The CDR3 loop is CASSVETGNSPLHF. The CDR3 DNA reads as TGTGCCAGCAGCGTAGAAACGGGTAATTCACCCCTCCACTTT.

This clonotype was recorded at least ten times. V usage is TRBV28 and J usage is TRBJ2-7; D is possibly TRBD1 (7 bases). CDR1 is MDHEN, CDR2 SYDVKM, per germline. The length of the CDR3 is 14 residues. Trimming took off 6 bases at V and 5 bases at J, with 17 bases between the two ends. The CDR3 region has the DNA TGTGCCAGCAGGTACAGGGGAGGTACGAACGAGCAGTACTTC. Its translation is CASRYRGGTNEQYF.

As to this clonotype: A read error may explain this, as a much larger clone is one base away. The CDR3 does not close with the conserved phenylalanine or tryptophan, likely indicating a read error. The gene calls are TRBV29-1 and TRBJ2-7; no clear D. This CDR3 contains 13 residues. Trimming removed 3 bases at V and 1 base at J, with 10 bases between. From germline, CDR1 is SQVTM and CDR2 ANQGSEA. In DNA form, the CDR3 reads TGCAGCGTTGAGGAGCCCGCATCCTACGAGCAGTACCTC. Translated: CSVEEPASYEQYL.

There are many counts of this clonotype. This chain links TRBV7-9 with TRBJ2-7, with D maybe TRBD1 (6 bases). V dropped 1 base and J dropped 3 bases, with 10 bases sitting between them. The CDR3 is 14 residues long. CDR1 is SEHNR and CDR2 is FQNEAQ in the germline V gene (reference sequence). CDR3 coding DNA: TGTGCCAGCAGCTTAGGAGGACAGCTCTACGAGCAGTACTTC. It specifies CASSLGGQLYEQYF. The variable domain in full, completed from reference TRBV7-9 and TRBJ2-7, reads DTGVSQNPRHKITKRGQNVTFRCDPISEHNRLYWYRQTLGQGPEFLTYFQNEAQLEKSRLLSDRFSAERPKGSFSTLEIQRTEQGDSAMYLCASSLGGQLYEQYFGPGTRLTVT.

A note on this clonotype: This clone may be a read error of a much larger clone one base away. This chain connects TRBV6-2 or TRBV6-3 to TRBJ2-7; tentative D call: TRBD2 (5 bases). The V gene's germline CDR1 is MNHEY and CDR2 SVGEGT. Trimming cost V 4 bases and J 1 base, with 14 bases left between them. CDR3 length: 15 amino acids. In DNA, the CDR3 is TGTGCCAGCAGTTGCTCCGATGGAGGTTCCTACGAGCAGTACTTC. Translating gives CASSCSDGGSYEQYF.

This clonotype was seen repeatedly, ten times or more. The chain combines TRBV29-1 with TRBJ1-1, with D maybe TRBD1 (6 bases). Germline assignment: CDR1 SQVTM and CDR2 ANQGSEA. The CDR3 has 14 residues. V shed 0 bases and J shed 1 base, with 9 bases lying between them. The CDR3 protein is CSVEEWGQNTEAFF. In DNA form, the CDR3 reads TGCAGCGTTGAAGAATGGGGACAGAACACTGAAGCTTTCTTT.

This clonotype was observed a few times. In DNA, the CDR3 is TGTGCCAGCAGCTTAATAGCGGGGGGCCGCTCCTACAATGAGCAGTTCTTC. Amino acids: CASSLIAGGRSYNEQFF. This sequence joins TRBV7-9 and TRBJ2-1; 10 nucleotides match TRBD2. V lost 2 bases to trimming and J lost 0 bases; unmatched junction nucleotides: 4. CDR3 size: 17 residues. Germline values: CDR1 SEHNR, CDR2 FQNEAQ (reference sequence).

The chain's CDR3 is CASSDPTGGGSGELFF. The CDR3 coding sequence is TGTGCCAGCAGTGACCCAACAGGGGGAGGGTCCGGGGAGCTGTTTTTT. This chain links TRBV12-3 or TRBV12-4 with TRBJ2-2, with D possibly being TRBD1 (8 bases). This CDR3 comprises 16 residues. Trimming pared 5 bases from V and 6 bases from J, leaving 19 bases between.

As for this clonotype: One end of the junction does not line up with germline, which may come from a read error. The chain links TRBV14 to TRBJ2-7; D might be TRBD1 (5 bases). The CDR3 runs to 13 residues. Germline CDR1 and CDR2: SGHDN and FVKESK. CDR3 sequence: CANSPDSPYEQYF. In nucleotides, the CDR3 is TGTGCCAACAGCCCAGACAGCCCCTACGAGCAGTACTTC. The entire variable domain, with the rest obtained from reference TRBV14 and TRBJ2-7, is as follows: EAGVTQFPSHSVIEKGQTVTLRCDPISGHDNLYWYRRVMGKEIKFLLHFVKESKQDESGMPNNRFLAERTGGTYSTLKVQPAELEDSGVYFCANSPDSPYEQYFGPGTRLTVT.

This clonotype came up many times. The chain is built from TRBV12-3 or TRBV12-4 and TRBJ2-3, with D tentatively TRBD1 (5 bases). Deletions cut 3 bases from V and 2 bases from J, with 6 bases between. CDR3 length: 13 residues. The CDR3 loop is CASSLTVTDTQYF. The CDR3 bases are TGTGCCAGCAGTTTGACAGTCACAGATACGCAGTATTTT.

In its sample, this clonotype was seen many times. V gene TRBV7-9 combines with J gene TRBJ2-7; D is unclear. V was shortened by 1 base and J by 2 bases, with 15 bases between the two germline ends. Germline values: CDR1 SEHNR, CDR2 FQNEAQ (reference sequence). The CDR3 contains 16 residues. CDR3 DNA sequence: TGTGCCAGCAGCTTAGATTCGCGACTTCCCACCTACGAGCAGTACTTC. Translated, it gives CASSLDSRLPTYEQYF. The complete variable domain, with remaining parts taken from reference TRBV7-9 and TRBJ2-7, reads DTGVSQNPRHKITKRGQNVTFRCDPISEHNRLYWYRQTLGQGPEFLTYFQNEAQLEKSRLLSDRFSAERPKGSFSTLEIQRTEQGDSAMYLCASSLDSRLPTYEQYFGPGTRLTVT.

About this clonotype: A single base separates this from a much larger clone, so it may be a read error. The V gene is TRBV20-1, the J gene TRBJ2-4; weak D call: TRBD2 (6 bases). CDR1 and CDR2 (germline): DFQATT, SNEGSKA (reference sequence). The CDR3 totals 16 residues. Here the CDR3 reads CSARSTAILAKNIQCF. In DNA, the CDR3 is TGCAGTGCGAGGTCGACAGCCATACTAGCCAAAAACATTCAGTGCTTC.

The CDR3 DNA follows: TGTGCCAGCAGACCAGGACAGGGGAATTGGGAGCAGTACTTC. As protein: CASRPGQGNWEQYF. The V gene is TRBV11-2, the J gene TRBJ2-7; TRBD1 matches 9 bases. The germline gives CDR1 SGHAT, CDR2 FQNNGV. V lost 6 bases to trimming and J lost 7 bases; unmatched junction nucleotides: 10. This CDR3 comprises 14 residues.

The CDR3 bases are TGTGCCAGCAGTGACTGGGGAAACACAGGGAATCCCTACGAGCAGTACTTC. Protein product: CASSDWGNTGNPYEQYF. V is TRBV27 and J is TRBJ2-7, with a weak D call TRBD1 (6 bases). Trimming took 5 bases from V and 2 from J, leaving 22 bases between them. Germline CDR1 reads MNHEY; CDR2 reads SMNVEV (reference sequence). This CDR3 is built from 17 residues.

V and J are TRBV24-1 and TRBJ2-1; either TRBD1 or TRBD2 may fit D (5 bases each). The CDR3 runs to 14 residues. In germline, CDR1 is KGHDR, CDR2 SFDVKD. Trimming stripped 9 bases from V and 0 bases from J, with 11 bases between. The CDR3, as DNA: TGTGCCACCGGGGGAGAGGGCTCCTACAATGAGCAGTTCTTC. As protein: CATGGEGSYNEQFF.

A few counts support this clonotype. The gene calls are TRBV4-1 and TRBJ1-5; D unresolved. This CDR3 region has 15 residues. Germline CDR1 reads MGHRA; CDR2 reads YSYEKL. V shed 0 bases and J shed 7 bases, with 13 bases lying between them. CDR3 region: CASSQDRFVGQPQHF. The CDR3, as DNA: TGCGCCAGCAGCCAAGATAGATTTGTTGGGCAGCCCCAGCATTTT.